One sample yielded the 13 T cell receptor beta chains listed below, sequenced in a study of blood T cell repertoires in COVID-19. Libraries were prepared by immunoSEQ multiplex PCR; TCRdb keeps only in-frame clonotypes and omits some of them. The data hold 300,000 to 450,000 clones, with 87% observed a single time. The sequenced sample consisted of PBMCs or T cells enriched from blood (not recorded which). The receptors derive from a man younger than 45 who had recovered from COVID-19.

The CDR3 region has the DNA TGTGCCAGCAGCTCCCCAGGGTACAATGAGCAGTTCTTC. The encoded protein is CASSSPGYNEQFF. The V gene is TRBV11-3, the J gene TRBJ2-1, with a weak D call TRBD1 (5 bases). The V gene's germline CDR1 is SGHNT and CDR2 YENEEA. V was pared by 4 bases and J by 4 bases, with 8 bases between. This CDR3 is built from 13 residues.

The chain couples TRBV7-2 to TRBJ1-4; a weak D match, TRBD1 (6 bases). Germline CDR1 is SGHTA and CDR2 is FQGNSA. The CDR3 totals 14 residues. The germline V and J ends were trimmed by 6 bases and 5 bases, with 13 bases remaining between them. CDR3 nucleotide sequence: TGTGCCAGCAGTAACAGGGAGATGAATGAAAAACTGTTTTTT. It codes for CASSNREMNEKLFF.

For this clone: Its ends do not fully match the called genes, so a read error is possible. The V call is TRBV2, the J call TRBJ1-3, with no clear D. Germline loops: CDR1 SNHLY, CDR2 FYNNEI. This CDR3 contains 15 residues. This CDR3 reads CASGEGRYSGNTIYF. The CDR3 DNA reads as TGTGCCAGCGGTGAGGGCAGGTACTCTGGAAACACCATATATTTT.

The V gene is TRBV19, the J gene TRBJ2-3, with TRBD1 matching over 8 bases. There are 14 residues in the CDR3. Germline V gene data show CDR1 as LNHDA and CDR2 as SQIVND (reference sequence). Trimming took 6 bases from V and 3 from J; bases not matched to a gene: 5. The CDR3 bases are TGTGCCAGTAGGCGACAGGGGCCAACAGATACGCAGTATTTT. It codes for CASRRQGPTDTQYF.

The chain links TRBV6-2 or TRBV6-3 to TRBJ1-5; D unresolved. The length of the CDR3 is 14 residues. Germline V lookup: CDR1 MNHEY, CDR2 SVGEGT. Trimming removed 2 bases at V and 5 bases at J, with 10 bases between. CDR3 in DNA: TGTGCCAGCAGTTACGGGCCTGGGTATCAGCCCCAGCATTTT. This sequence encodes CASSYGPGYQPQHF.

The V call is TRBV7-3, the J call TRBJ2-3; D possibly corresponds to TRBD1 (6 bases). This CDR3 comprises 15 residues. V was cut by 3 bases and J by 0 bases, with 10 bases left in between. The germline V gene encodes CDR1 SGHTA and CDR2 FQGTGA. The CDR3 region is CASSFKGQSTDTQYF. The DNA for the CDR3 is TGTGCCAGCAGCTTTAAAGGACAGAGCACAGATACGCAGTATTTT.

The rearrangement joins TRBV10-3 to TRBJ2-2; TRBD2 matches at 11 bases. The V segment lost 0 bases and the J segment 0 bases; nucleotides outside the gene matches: 3. This CDR3 region has 18 residues. CDR1 and CDR2 (germline): ENHRY, SYGVKD. The CDR3, as DNA: TGTGCCATCAGTGAGTCGCTAGCGGGGGGTCCGAACACCGGGGAGCTGTTTTTT. It specifies CAISESLAGGPNTGELFF.

The chain joins TRBV9 to TRBJ2-1; 9 nucleotides match TRBD2. The CDR3 extends over 14 amino acids. J lost 10 bases, V lost 4 bases, and 9 bases had no gene match. Germline V gene data show CDR1 as SGDLS and CDR2 as YYNGEE. Written as DNA, the CDR3 is TGTGCCAGCAGCCAGGGCCCAGCGGGGGGAGAGCAGTTCTTC. This encodes CASSQGPAGGEQFF.

The genes are TRBV11-3 and TRBJ2-1; D ambiguous. This CDR3 comprises 13 residues. V was shortened by 0 bases and J by 3 bases, with 3 bases between the two germline ends. Germline loops: CDR1 SGHNT, CDR2 YENEEA. The CDR3 reads CASSLDGYNEQFF. DNA for the CDR3: TGTGCCAGCAGCTTAGACGGCTACAATGAGCAGTTCTTC.

The gene calls are TRBV29-1 and TRBJ2-7, with D possibly TRBD2 on 5 matching bases. Trimming removed 6 bases from V and 2 bases from J, with 11 bases in between. The germline V gene encodes CDR1 SQVTM and CDR2 ANQGSEA. The CDR3 runs to 12 residues. Here the CDR3 reads CSVMDGTYEQYF. The CDR3 DNA sequence: TGCAGCGTCATGGACGGGACCTACGAGCAGTACTTC.

This sequence joins TRBV5-1 and TRBJ1-1, with D hard to call. From germline, CDR1 is SGHRS and CDR2 YFSETQ. V was pared by 4 bases and J by 3 bases, with 10 bases between. The CDR3 is made up of 13 amino acids. The CDR3 sequence: CASSPRLDTEAFF. Written as DNA, the CDR3 is TGCGCCAGCAGCCCAAGACTTGACACTGAAGCTTTCTTT.

A remark on this clone: At one boundary the junction diverges from the germline segment, which might be a read error. The rearrangement joins TRBV5-1 to TRBJ2-3; the match to TRBD2 covers 7 bases. This CDR3 comprises 15 residues. Germline assignment: CDR1 SGHRS and CDR2 YFSETQ. The DNA for the CDR3 is TGCGCCAGCAACTTGGGGGGAGGGTCCACAGATACGCAGTATTTT. The encoded protein is CASNLGGGSTDTQYF. Full variable domain (missing parts from reference TRBV5-1 and TRBJ2-3): KAGVTQTPRYLIKTRGQQVTLSCSPISGHRSVSWYQQTPGQGLQFLFEYFSETQRNKGNFPGRFSGRQFSNSRSEMNVSTLELGDSALYLCASNLGGGSTDTQYFGPGTRLTVL.

V is TRBV7-9 and J is TRBJ2-5, with D maybe TRBD1 (7 bases). The ends were cut back, 4 bases at V and 4 bases at J, with 16 bases in the middle. Germline loops: CDR1 SEHNR, CDR2 FQNEAQ (reference sequence). The CDR3 runs to 15 residues. Here the CDR3 DNA reads TGTGCCAGCAGCTGGGCGGGACAGATTCGAGAGACCCAGTACTTC. Its translation is CASSWAGQIRETQYF. Together with reference TRBV7-9 and TRBJ2-5, the CDR3 gives the full variable domain: DTGVSQNPRHKITKRGQNVTFRCDPISEHNRLYWYRQTLGQGPEFLTYFQNEAQLEKSRLLSDRFSAERPKGSFSTLEIQRTEQGDSAMYLCASSWAGQIRETQYFGPGTRLLVL.